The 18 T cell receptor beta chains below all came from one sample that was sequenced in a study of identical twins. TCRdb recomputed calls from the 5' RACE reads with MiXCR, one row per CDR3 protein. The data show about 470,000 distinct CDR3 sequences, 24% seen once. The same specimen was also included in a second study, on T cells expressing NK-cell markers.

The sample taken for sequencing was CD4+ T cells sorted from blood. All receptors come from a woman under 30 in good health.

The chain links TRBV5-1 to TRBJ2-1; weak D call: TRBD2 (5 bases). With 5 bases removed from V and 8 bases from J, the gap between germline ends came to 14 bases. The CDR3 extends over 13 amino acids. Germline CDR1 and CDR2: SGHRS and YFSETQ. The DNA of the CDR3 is TGCGCCAGCAGATCTTGGTTCGGGGATGAGCAGTTCTTC. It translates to CASRSWFGDEQFF.

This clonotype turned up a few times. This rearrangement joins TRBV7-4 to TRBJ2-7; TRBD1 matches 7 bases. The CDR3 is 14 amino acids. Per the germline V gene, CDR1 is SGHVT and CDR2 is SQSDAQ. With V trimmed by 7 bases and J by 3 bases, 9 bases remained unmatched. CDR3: CASILDRIIYEQYF. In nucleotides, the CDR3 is TGTGCCAGCATCCTGGACAGGATTATCTACGAGCAGTACTTC. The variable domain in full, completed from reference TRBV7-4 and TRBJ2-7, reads GAGVSQSPRYKVAKRGRDVALRCDSISGHVTLYWYRQTLGQGSEVLTYSQSDAQRDKSGRPSGRFSAERPERSVSTLKIQRTEQGDSAVYLCASILDRIIYEQYFGPGTRLTVT.

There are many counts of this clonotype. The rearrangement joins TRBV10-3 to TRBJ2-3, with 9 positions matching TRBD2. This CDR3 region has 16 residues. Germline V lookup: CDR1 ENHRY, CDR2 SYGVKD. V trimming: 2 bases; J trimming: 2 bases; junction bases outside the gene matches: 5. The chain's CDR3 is CAISEGLAGSTDTQYF. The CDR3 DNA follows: TGTGCCATCAGTGAGGGCCTAGCGGGGTCCACAGATACGCAGTATTTT.

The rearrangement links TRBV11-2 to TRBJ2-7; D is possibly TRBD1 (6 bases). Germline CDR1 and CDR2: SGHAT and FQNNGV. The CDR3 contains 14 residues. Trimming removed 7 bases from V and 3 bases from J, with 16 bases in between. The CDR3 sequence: CASTYRGTDYEQYF. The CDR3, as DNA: TGTGCCAGCACCTATAGGGGGACCGACTACGAGCAGTACTTC.

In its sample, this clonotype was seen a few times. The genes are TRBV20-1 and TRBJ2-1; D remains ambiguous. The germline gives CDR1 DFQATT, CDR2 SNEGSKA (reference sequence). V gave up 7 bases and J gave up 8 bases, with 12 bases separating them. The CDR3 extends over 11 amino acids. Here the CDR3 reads CSVKLRDEQFF. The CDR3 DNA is TGCAGTGTGAAACTCCGGGATGAGCAGTTCTTC.

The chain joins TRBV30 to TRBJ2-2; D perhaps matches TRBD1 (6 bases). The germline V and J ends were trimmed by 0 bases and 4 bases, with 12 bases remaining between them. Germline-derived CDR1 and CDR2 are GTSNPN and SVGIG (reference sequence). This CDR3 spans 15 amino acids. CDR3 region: CAWSVPDRSTGELFF. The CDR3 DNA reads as TGTGCCTGGAGTGTACCCGACAGGAGCACCGGGGAGCTGTTTTTT.

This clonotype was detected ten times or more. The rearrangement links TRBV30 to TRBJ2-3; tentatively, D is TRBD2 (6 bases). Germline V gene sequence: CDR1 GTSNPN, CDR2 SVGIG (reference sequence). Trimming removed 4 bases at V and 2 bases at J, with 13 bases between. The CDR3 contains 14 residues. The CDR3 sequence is CAWTLATNTDTQYF. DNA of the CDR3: TGTGCCTGGACTCTAGCGACCAACACAGATACGCAGTATTTT. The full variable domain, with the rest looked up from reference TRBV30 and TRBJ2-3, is SQTIHQWPATLVQPVGSPLSLECTVEGTSNPNLYWYRQAAGRGLQLLFYSVGIGQISSEVPQNLSASRPQDRQFILSSKKLLLSDSGFYLCAWTLATNTDTQYFGPGTRLTVL.

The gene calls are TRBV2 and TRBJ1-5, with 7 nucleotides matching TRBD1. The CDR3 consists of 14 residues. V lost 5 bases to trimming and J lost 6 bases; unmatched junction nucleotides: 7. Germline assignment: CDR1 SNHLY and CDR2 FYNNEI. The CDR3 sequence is CASSWDSGPQPQHF. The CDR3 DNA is TGTGCCAGCAGTTGGGACAGTGGACCTCAGCCCCAGCATTTT.

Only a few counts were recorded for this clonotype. CDR3 in amino acids: CSASQGPAEQYF. The CDR3, as DNA: TGCAGTGCTTCCCAGGGGCCCGCCGAGCAGTACTTC. The chain employs TRBV20-1 and TRBJ2-7, with D possibly matching TRBD1 (6 bases). CDR1 and CDR2 (germline): DFQATT, SNEGSKA (reference sequence). The CDR3 is 12 amino acids. Trimming left V 5 bases short and J 6 bases short, with 14 bases between.

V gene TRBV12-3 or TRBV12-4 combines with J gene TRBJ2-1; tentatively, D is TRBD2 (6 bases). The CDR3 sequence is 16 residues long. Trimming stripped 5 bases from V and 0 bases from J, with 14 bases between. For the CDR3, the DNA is TGTGCCAGCAGTCCGGGACTCTCGAGCTCCTACAATGAGCAGTTCTTC. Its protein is CASSPGLSSSYNEQFF.

CDR3 sequence reads: CASSLGSTSGSRDEQFF. The CDR3 region has the DNA TGTGCCAGCAGCTTAGGGTCCACTAGCGGGAGTAGGGATGAGCAGTTCTTC. This chain connects TRBV11-2 to TRBJ2-1; 11 positions agree with TRBD2. CDR3 size: 17 residues. With V trimmed by 1 base and J by 8 bases, 10 bases remained unmatched. The germline V gene encodes CDR1 SGHAT and CDR2 FQNNGV.

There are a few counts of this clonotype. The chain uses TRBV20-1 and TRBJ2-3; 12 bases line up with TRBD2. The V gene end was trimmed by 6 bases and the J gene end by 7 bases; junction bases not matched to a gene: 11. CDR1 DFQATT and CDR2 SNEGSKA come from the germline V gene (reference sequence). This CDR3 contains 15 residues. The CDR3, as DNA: TGCAGTGCCGGGGGGGGACTAGCGGGTTCATATACGCAGTATTTT. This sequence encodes CSAGGGLAGSYTQYF.

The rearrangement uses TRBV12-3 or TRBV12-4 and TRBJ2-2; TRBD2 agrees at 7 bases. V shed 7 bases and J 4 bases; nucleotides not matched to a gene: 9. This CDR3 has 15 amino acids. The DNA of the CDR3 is TGTGCCAGCACCAATAGGGAGGGAGCCACCGGGGAGCTGTTTTTT. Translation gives CASTNREGATGELFF.

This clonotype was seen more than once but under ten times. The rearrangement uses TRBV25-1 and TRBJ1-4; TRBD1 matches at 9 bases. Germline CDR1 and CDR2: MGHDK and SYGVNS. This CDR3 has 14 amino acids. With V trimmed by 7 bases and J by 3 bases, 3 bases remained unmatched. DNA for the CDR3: TGTGCCAGCACCCGACAGGGGGCTAATGAAAAACTGTTTTTT. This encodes CASTRQGANEKLFF.

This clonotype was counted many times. The CDR3 here is CASSFGTYGYTF. DNA of the CDR3: TGCGCCAGCAGCTTTGGGACCTATGGCTACACCTTC. J is TRBJ1-2 and V is TRBV5-1; D may be TRBD1 (5 bases). The CDR3 length is 12 residues. Germline CDR1 SGHRS, CDR2 YFSETQ. The V gene lost 2 bases and the J gene lost 4 bases, with 6 bases spanning the gap.

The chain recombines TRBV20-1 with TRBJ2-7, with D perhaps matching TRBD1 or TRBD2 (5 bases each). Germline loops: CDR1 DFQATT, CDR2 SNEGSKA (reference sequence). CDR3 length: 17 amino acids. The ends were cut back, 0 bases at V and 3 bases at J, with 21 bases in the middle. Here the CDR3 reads CSARDRQNGANGYEQYF. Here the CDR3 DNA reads TGCAGTGCTAGAGATCGCCAAAACGGGGCCAACGGCTACGAGCAGTACTTC.

CDR3 in amino acids: CASSHFRGASGSSYEQFF. CDR3 DNA: TGCGCCAGCAGCCACTTTAGGGGGGCTAGCGGGAGCTCCTATGAGCAGTTCTTC. This chain connects TRBV4-3 to TRBJ2-1, with TRBD2 matching over 10 bases. CDR3 length: 18 amino acids. Germline-derived CDR1 and CDR2 are LGHNA and YSLEER. With 3 bases clipped from V and 8 bases from J, the junction kept 16 bases outside the gene matches.

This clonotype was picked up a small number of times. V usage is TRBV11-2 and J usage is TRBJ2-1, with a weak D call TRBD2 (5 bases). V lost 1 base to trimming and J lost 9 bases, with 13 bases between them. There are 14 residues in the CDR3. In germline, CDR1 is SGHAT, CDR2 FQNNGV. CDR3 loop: CASSLAEVRGEQFF. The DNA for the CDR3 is TGTGCCAGCAGCTTAGCGGAAGTCCGGGGTGAGCAGTTCTTC. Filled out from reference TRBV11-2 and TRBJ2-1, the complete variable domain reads EAGVAQSPRYKIIEKRQSVAFWCNPISGHATLYWYQQILGQGPKLLIQFQNNGVVDDSQLPKDRFSAERLKGVDSTLKIQPAKLEDSAVYLCASSLAEVRGEQFFGPGTRLTVL.